This entry lists 14 T cell receptor beta chains sequenced from one sample in a study of shared clonotypes between healthy human individuals. Clones were read by immunoSEQ multiplex PCR, and TCRdb kept only the in-frame ones, dropping some. Of over 2 million clones listed, around 90% are singletons. Specimen: naive CD4+ T cells from PBMCs. Subset: CD45RA+ positively selected. The receptor source for this set is a young man in good health. Some clones in this sample may be carry-over from other donors' samples.

The chain uses TRBV21-1 and TRBJ2-3. TRBV21-1 is a recognized pseudogene. There are 13 residues in the CDR3. The CDR3 coding sequence is TGTGCCAGCAGCAAAGGGGAACCAGATACGCAGTATTTT. Encoded protein: CASSKGEPDTQYF.

The chain combines TRBV7-9 with TRBJ1-1, with TRBD1 as a possible D gene (5 bases). The CDR3 runs 13 residues. Germline CDR1 and CDR2: SEHNR and FQNEAQ (reference sequence). Trimming pared 5 bases from V and 10 bases from J, leaving 17 bases between. This CDR3 is CASSTEAGEGAFF. The CDR3 DNA reads TGTGCCAGCAGCACCGAGGCGGGGGAGGGAGCTTTCTTT.

The chain combines TRBV5-4 with TRBJ2-5, with 8 bases aligning to TRBD1. Germline V lookup: CDR1 SGHNT, CDR2 YYREEE (reference sequence). The length of the CDR3 is 14 residues. Trimming cost V 4 bases and J 5 bases; bases outside gene matches: 7. CDR3 region: CASSPQGARETQYF. The DNA for the CDR3 is TGTGCCAGCAGCCCTCAGGGGGCGCGGGAGACCCAGTACTTC. The entire variable domain, with the rest obtained from reference TRBV5-4 and TRBJ2-5, is as follows: ETGVTQSPTHLIKTRGQQVTLRCSSQSGHNTVSWYQQALGQGPQFIFQYYREEENGRGNFPPRFSGLQFPNYSSELNVNALELDDSALYLCASSPQGARETQYFGPGTRLLVL.

For the CDR3, the DNA is TGTGCCAGCAGTTCTCGGGACAGGGGTCAGGTCGATGAGCAGTTCTTC. Protein product: CASSSRDRGQVDEQFF. This rearrangement joins TRBV27 to TRBJ2-1, with 10 bases aligning to TRBD1. Germline trimming cut 4 bases from V and 8 bases from J; bases unmatched to any gene: 11. This CDR3 is 16 amino acids long. The germline gives CDR1 MNHEY, CDR2 SMNVEV (reference sequence).

The CDR3: CASSLYGNYEQYF. CDR3 nucleotides: TGTGCCAGCAGTTTATACGGAAACTACGAGCAGTACTTC. The chain carries TRBV28 and TRBJ2-7; unclear D gene. Trimming pared 1 base from V and 3 bases from J, leaving 7 bases between. The length of the CDR3 is 13 residues. Germline lookup yields CDR1 MDHEN and CDR2 SYDVKM.

The J gene is TRBJ1-1, the V gene TRBV5-1; D unclear. The CDR3 contains 13 residues. Deletions cut 3 bases from V and 7 bases from J, with 13 bases between. Per germline, CDR1 SGHRS and CDR2 YFSETQ. CDR3 in amino acids: CASSSDPAGEAFF. The CDR3 nucleotides are TGCGCCAGCAGCTCGGACCCAGCGGGTGAAGCTTTCTTT.

V and J are TRBV7-9 and TRBJ2-7; 7 bases fit TRBD2. The CDR3 has 12 residues. Trimming at V came to 5 bases and at J to 6 bases, leaving 4 bases not matched to a gene. Germline CDR1 is SEHNR and CDR2 is FQNEAQ (reference sequence). In DNA, the CDR3 is TGTGCCAGCAGCGTAGGGGAGGGCGAGCAGTACTTC. It specifies CASSVGEGEQYF.

The rearrangement links TRBV6-6 to TRBJ1-5; D not certain. Germline V CDR1 and CDR2: MNHNY, SVGAGI (reference sequence). Trimming removed 6 bases from V and 5 bases from J, with 11 bases in between. The CDR3 is 13 amino acids. The CDR3 nucleotides read TGTGCCAGCAGACGAGGTTTGGATCAGCCCCAGCATTTT. Amino acid sequence: CASRRGLDQPQHF.

A remark on this clone: The same CDR3 also results from other DNA sequences found in this sample. The V and J genes are TRBV18 and TRBJ2-5; D might be TRBD1 or TRBD2, each matching 5 bases. Germline V CDR1 and CDR2: KGHSH, LQKENI. Trimming cost V 2 bases and J 4 bases, with 11 bases left between them. This CDR3 has 14 amino acids. This CDR3 is CASSPGTARETQYF. The CDR3 DNA is TGTGCCAGCTCACCAGGGACCGCCAGAGAGACCCAGTACTTC.

This clone occurred once. The chain links TRBV6-1 to TRBJ2-3; 8 bases align to TRBD2. In germline, CDR1 is MNHNS, CDR2 SASEGT. The CDR3 consists of 14 residues. V lost 8 bases and J lost 1; bases outside the gene matches: 5. CDR3: CASGQLAGTDTQYF. CDR3 DNA: TGTGCCAGCGGACAACTAGCGGGCACAGATACGCAGTATTTT.

This sequence joins TRBV4-1 and TRBJ2-3, with D tentatively TRBD2 (6 bases). V lost 4 bases and J 2 bases, leaving 19 bases between the germline ends. CDR3 size: 17 residues. Germline CDR1 and CDR2: MGHRA and YSYEKL. The CDR3 loop reads CASSPPRRGRITDTQYF. For the CDR3, the DNA is TGCGCCAGCAGCCCGCCTAGGAGAGGGAGGATCACAGATACGCAGTATTTT.

A single count supports this clone. The chain employs TRBV19 and TRBJ2-7; D tentatively reads TRBD1 or TRBD2 (6 bases each). The germline gives CDR1 LNHDA, CDR2 SQIVND (reference sequence). The V end lost 5 bases, the J end lost 0 bases, and 17 bases lay between the germline ends. The CDR3 runs 16 residues. CDR3 in DNA: TGTGCCAGTAGTGCGGACAGCCGGGACTTCTCCTACGAGCAGTACTTC. Its protein product is CASSADSRDFSYEQYF.

The V gene is TRBV5-1, the J gene TRBJ2-1; TRBD2 matches at 8 bases. The CDR3 extends over 15 amino acids. Germline values: CDR1 SGHRS, CDR2 YFSETQ. The J segment lost 8 bases and the V segment lost 0 bases, leaving 7 bases of the junction unmatched. In nucleotides, the CDR3 is TGCGCCAGCAGCTTGGCCAGCGGGAGAATCCATGAGCAGTTCTTC. This gives the protein CASSLASGRIHEQFF.

This clone appeared a single time. V usage is TRBV28 and J usage is TRBJ1-5; no firm D call. V was pared by 11 bases and J by 5 bases, with 13 bases between. In germline, CDR1 is MDHEN, CDR2 SYDVKM. The CDR3 spans 12 residues. The CDR3 coding sequence is TGTGCCCTTGGGGTGGCGGATCAGCCCCAGCATTTT. Translated, it gives CALGVADQPQHF.